This T cell receptor (beta chain) was recorded in a study of neurological immune-mediated disorders. This clonotype was seen repeatedly, ten times or more. Via MiXCR, TCRdb re-called the 5' RACE reads, giving one row per CDR3 protein. There are 52,000 or so distinct CDR3 sequences in the sample; under 4.5% occur only once, and roughly 1.9% lies in the top ten. Germline values: CDR1 SGHDN, CDR2 FVKESK. The CDR3 runs 13 residues. Trimming pared 2 bases from V and 7 bases from J, leaving 6 bases between. The material sequenced was CD4+ T cells from blood. The source of this sequence is a woman aged 40-49 years with multiple sclerosis. V usage is TRBV14 and J usage is TRBJ1-6; no firm D call. The CDR3 loop is CASSQTGNSPLHF. CDR3 sequence (DNA): TGTGCCAGCAGCCAAACGGGGAATTCACCCCTCCACTTT.